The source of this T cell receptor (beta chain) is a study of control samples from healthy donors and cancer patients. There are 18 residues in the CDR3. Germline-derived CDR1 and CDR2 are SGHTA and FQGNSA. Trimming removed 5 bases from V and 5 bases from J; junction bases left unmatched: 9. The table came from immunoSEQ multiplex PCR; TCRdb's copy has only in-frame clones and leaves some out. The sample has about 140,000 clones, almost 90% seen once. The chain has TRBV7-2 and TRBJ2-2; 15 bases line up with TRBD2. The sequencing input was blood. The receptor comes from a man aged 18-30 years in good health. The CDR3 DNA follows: TGTGCCAGCAGCGGCGGACTAGCGGGGGGGCCAGGGACCGGGGAGCTGTTTTTT. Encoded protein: CASSGGLAGGPGTGELFF.